A selection of T cell receptor beta chains follows, all from one sample in a study of shared clonotypes between healthy human individuals. Produced via immunoSEQ multiplex PCR; TCRdb's table is partial and in-frame only. The sample carries about 1.5 million clones, 95% to 99% recorded once. Sample: naive CD4+ T cells sorted from blood. Receptors were obtained from a man aged 25-40 years in good health. CDR3s include the opening cysteine and the closing phenylalanine or tryptophan. The order of the fields is CDR3 length, J gene, D gene, clone size, V gene, CDR3 protein, CDR3 DNA. D genes are given only for firm matches. Not every row has a clone size; where given, it reads once, few, many or a size class.

>16|TRBJ2-7|.|.|TRBV5-8
CASSLVRGMGDYEQYF
TGTGCCAGCAGCTTGGTTAGGGGGATGGGGGACTACGAGCAGTACTTC
>14|TRBJ1-1|.|.|TRBV9
CASSVGGMNTEAFF
TGTGCCAGCAGCGTAGGAGGAATGAACACTGAAGCTTTCTTT
>16|TRBJ2-7|.|.|TRBV28
CASSLSPRTSSYEQYF
TGTGCCAGCAGTTTATCCCCTCGCACTAGCTCCTACGAGCAGTACTTC
>16|TRBJ2-2|TRBD1|once|TRBV23-1
CASSQFDRGNTGELFF
TGCGCCAGCAGTCAATTCGACAGGGGAAACACCGGGGAGCTGTTTTTT
>15|TRBJ1-4|TRBD1|.|TRBV6-5
CASRRQGATNEKLFF
TGTGCCAGCAGGCGACAGGGTGCAACTAATGAAAAACTGTTTTTT
>15|TRBJ2-5|.|.|TRBV28
CASSSPRQFQETQYF
TGTGCCAGCAGTTCCCCTCGACAGTTCCAAGAGACCCAGTACTTC
>17|TRBJ2-1|TRBD2|.|TRBV7-6
CASSLGLGTSGYNEQFF
TGTGCCAGCAGCTTGGGGTTGGGGACTAGCGGCTACAATGAGCAGTTCTTC
>15|TRBJ2-1|TRBD2|once|TRBV5-4
CASSLGGTGEGEQFF
TGTGCCAGCAGCTTAGGCGGGACTGGGGAGGGGGAGCAGTTCTTC
>16|TRBJ1-2|.|.|TRBV5-4
CASSSRANTRDYGYTF
TGTGCCAGCAGCTCCCGGGCTAACACCAGGGACTATGGCTACACCTTC
>13|TRBJ2-2|.|.|TRBV28
CASGTRNTGELFF
TGTGCCAGCGGGACCCGGAACACCGGGGAGCTGTTTTTT
>15|TRBJ1-5|.|.|TRBV7-9
CASSPEGPSNQPQHF
TGTGCCAGCAGTCCCGAAGGGCCGAGCAATCAGCCCCAGCATTTT
>18|TRBJ2-2|TRBD1|.|TRBV10-3
CAARGAGGGVGSTGELFF
TGTGCCGCCAGGGGGGCAGGGGGCGGAGTCGGAAGCACCGGGGAGCTGTTTTTT
>16|TRBJ2-1|.|.|TRBV5-4
CASSLWADGSYNEQFF
TGTGCCAGCAGCCTGTGGGCGGATGGTTCCTACAATGAGCAGTTCTTC
>14|TRBJ1-1|.|.|TRBV19
CASSSQGSGTEAFF
TGTGCCAGTAGCTCACAAGGGTCGGGCACTGAAGCTTTCTTT